A single sample gave rise to the 22 T cell receptor beta chains below, sequenced in a study of T-cell memory formation after mild COVID-19. TCRdb itself ran the 5' RACE reads through MiXCR, one entry per CDR3 protein. There are hundreds of thousands of distinct CDR3 sequences in the sample; roughly 13% occur only once, and about 20% lies in the top ten. Sequencing input: PBMCs or a T cell subset sorted from them (not recorded which). The source is a man between 18 and 35 years old who had mild COVID-19 (a few samples of this study predate the infection). Cell type and time point are not known.

In this sample, this clonotype turned up many times. The J gene is TRBJ2-2, the V gene TRBV6-6, with D maybe TRBD1 (6 bases). Germline lookup yields CDR1 MNHNY and CDR2 SVGAGI (reference sequence). Between the trimmed V and J ends, which lost 6 bases and 2 bases, there was a span of 10 bases. The CDR3 spans 14 residues. This chain's CDR3 is CASSWTENTGELFF. The DNA for the CDR3 is TGTGCCAGCAGCTGGACAGAAAACACCGGGGAGCTGTTTTTT.

With respect to this clonotype: An end of the junction does not agree with germline; a read error may underlie this. CDR3 sequence: CASSLGAQGSRAF. CDR3 DNA sequence: TGTGCCAGCAGCTTAGGAGCGCAGGGCAGTCGAGCCTTC. V usage is TRBV7-9 and J usage is TRBJ1-2; maybe TRBD1 (5 bases). This CDR3 is built from 13 residues. Per germline, CDR1 SEHNR and CDR2 FQNEAQ (reference sequence).

The chain is built from TRBV7-9 and TRBJ1-6, with D possibly being TRBD1 (6 bases). This CDR3 is built from 15 residues. The V and J ends lost 4 bases and 7 bases respectively, with 14 bases between them. Germline V gene data show CDR1 as SEHNR and CDR2 as FQNEAQ (reference sequence). The CDR3 reads CASSYPGAWNSPLHF. The CDR3 region has the DNA TGTGCCAGCAGCTATCCAGGGGCTTGGAATTCACCCCTCCACTTT.

The chain employs TRBV3-2 and TRBJ1-1. TRBV3-2 counts as a pseudogene. This CDR3 is built from 13 residues. CDR3 in amino acids: CANFPLANTEAFF. The DNA for the CDR3 is TGTGCCAATTTCCCTTTGGCGAACACTGAAGCTTTCTTT.

Only a few counts were recorded for this clonotype. The chain uses TRBV5-1 and TRBJ1-4; D call uncertain. The CDR3 totals 15 residues. Germline CDR1 and CDR2: SGHRS and YFSETQ. V lost 0 bases and J 2 bases, leaving 8 bases between the germline ends. The CDR3 protein is CASSLGAGTNEKLFF. The CDR3 DNA follows: TGCGCCAGCAGCTTGGGTGCCGGGACTAATGAAAAACTGTTTTTT.

The chain couples TRBV6-5 to TRBJ2-6; D unresolved. V lost 6 bases, J lost 0 bases, and 9 bases lay in between. The CDR3 runs to 15 residues. In germline, CDR1 is MNHEY, CDR2 SVGAGI. CDR3 bases: TGTGCCAGCAGACCCCAGATCTCTGGGGCCAACGTCCTGACTTTC. This encodes CASRPQISGANVLTF.

This clonotype was seen only a few times. The J gene is TRBJ2-7, the V gene TRBV29-1; possibly TRBD2 for D (5 bases). In germline, CDR1 is SQVTM, CDR2 ANQGSEA. Deletions cut 3 bases from V and 6 bases from J, with 15 bases between. This CDR3 is built from 13 residues. DNA for the CDR3: TGCAGCGTTGACGGACGCGGGTTAGGCGAGCAGTACTTC. Its protein is CSVDGRGLGEQYF.

The J gene is TRBJ2-5, the V gene TRBV4-1; D uncertain. The CDR3 has 17 residues. V lost 0 bases to trimming and J lost 5 bases, with 19 bases between them. Looked up from germline, CDR1 is MGHRA and CDR2 is YSYEKL. CDR3 DNA sequence: TGCGCCAGCAGCCAAGATATCGAACAGTCGGTATCGGAGACCCAGTACTTC. It encodes CASSQDIEQSVSETQYF.

This clonotype was seen more than once but under ten times. This chain uses TRBV9 with TRBJ2-2, with D unclear. Germline V CDR1 and CDR2: SGDLS, YYNGEE. The CDR3 is 14 residues long. Trimming took 0 bases from V and 5 from J, leaving 8 bases between them. The CDR3 DNA is TGTGCCAGCAGCGTAGATACGGCGACCGGGGAGCTGTTTTTT. Protein: CASSVDTATGELFF.

This clonotype has just a few counts. CDR3 nucleotide sequence: TGCGCCAGCGGTGTACCCAGTAGGGGAAGCTCCTACAATGAGCAGTTCTTC. Protein sequence: CASGVPSRGSSYNEQFF. V gene TRBV5-1 combines with J gene TRBJ2-1; D is possibly TRBD1 (5 bases). Trimming stripped 7 bases from V and 0 bases from J, with 20 bases between. The CDR3 runs to 17 residues. Germline V gene data show CDR1 as SGHRS and CDR2 as YFSETQ. Full variable domain (outside the CDR3, taken from reference TRBV5-1 and TRBJ2-1): KAGVTQTPRYLIKTRGQQVTLSCSPISGHRSVSWYQQTPGQGLQFLFEYFSETQRNKGNFPGRFSGRQFSNSRSEMNVSTLELGDSALYLCASGVPSRGSSYNEQFFGPGTRLTVL.

In DNA form, the CDR3 reads TGTGCCAGCAGCCCCCAGTTTGTGGGCCCGGGTTCGCAGTATTTT. Translated, it gives CASSPQFVGPGSQYF. The gene calls are TRBV7-3 and TRBJ2-3; D is ambiguous. In germline, CDR1 is SGHTA, CDR2 FQGTGA. The CDR3 has 15 amino acids. V was trimmed by 5 bases and J by 10 bases, leaving 22 bases between them.

V and J are TRBV15 and TRBJ2-6; D gene ambiguous. The CDR3 extends over 17 amino acids. Trimming removed 0 bases at V and 0 bases at J, with 9 bases between. In germline, CDR1 is LNHNV, CDR2 YYDKDF (reference sequence). The CDR3 loop is CATSREGMGSGANVLTF. CDR3 in DNA: TGTGCCACCAGCAGAGAGGGTATGGGCTCTGGGGCCAACGTCCTGACTTTC.

In this sample, this clonotype turned up a few times. The gene calls are TRBV6-1 and TRBJ2-7; D unresolved. Deletions cut 4 bases from V and 7 bases from J, with 20 bases between. This CDR3 contains 15 residues. Germline V gene sequence: CDR1 MNHNS, CDR2 SASEGT. The CDR3 DNA sequence: TGTGCCAGCAGTGTCCCCCTGGCCAAGTCGCGAGAGCAGTACTTC. Amino acid sequence: CASSVPLAKSREQYF.

This clonotype was detected a few times. The rearrangement joins TRBV9 to TRBJ2-7; 9 nucleotides match TRBD1. This CDR3 has 14 residues. Germline V lookup: CDR1 SGDLS, CDR2 YYNGEE. V lost 2 bases, J lost 7 bases, and 7 bases stayed unmatched. The CDR3 bases are TGTGCCAGCAGCGTGTACAGGGGGCCGGGGGAGCAGTACTTC. It is translated as CASSVYRGPGEQYF.

This clonotype has a handful of counts. The CDR3 region has the DNA TGCAGCGTTGAAGACGCGAGCCGGGGAAACACCATATATTTT. Translated: CSVEDASRGNTIYF. V is TRBV29-1 and J is TRBJ1-3; D uncertain. V was shortened by 0 bases and J by 4 bases, with 10 bases between the two germline ends. The CDR3 covers 14 residues. In germline, CDR1 is SQVTM, CDR2 ANQGSEA.

There are many counts of this clonotype. The rearrangement links TRBV2 to TRBJ1-1; D not resolved. The length of the CDR3 is 13 residues. In germline, CDR1 is SNHLY, CDR2 FYNNEI. The V end was cut by 2 bases, the J end by 1 base, with 5 bases between. CDR3 sequence (DNA): TGTGCCAGCAGTGAATTGGCGAACACTGAAGCTTTCTTT. Its protein is CASSELANTEAFF. The complete variable domain, with remaining parts taken from reference TRBV2 and TRBJ1-1, reads EPEVTQTPSHQVTQMGQEVILRCVPISNHLYFYWYRQILGQKVEFLVSFYNNEISEKSEIFDDQFSVERPDGSNFTLKIRSTKLEDSAMYFCASSELANTEAFFGQGTRLTVV.

In its sample, this clonotype was seen a few times. The V gene is TRBV7-2, the J gene TRBJ2-3, with a possible D match to TRBD1 (6 bases). The CDR3 consists of 13 residues. Germline V gene sequence: CDR1 SGHTA, CDR2 FQGNSA. Trimming cost V 4 bases and J 6 bases, with 11 bases left between them. CDR3 DNA sequence: TGTGCCAGCAGCTCCTACAGGGTGGATACGCAGTATTTT. Translation: CASSSYRVDTQYF.

The rearrangement links TRBV7-9 to TRBJ1-5; maybe TRBD1 (5 bases). The V gene lost 1 base and the J gene lost 6 bases, with 10 bases spanning the gap. This CDR3 is 14 amino acids long. The germline V gene encodes CDR1 SEHNR and CDR2 FQNEAQ (reference sequence). As DNA, the CDR3 is TGTGCCAGCAGCTTAGGGGCAGGGCCTCAGCCCCAGCATTTT. Its translation: CASSLGAGPQPQHF.

This clonotype has more than one count but fewer than ten. J is TRBJ2-5 and V is TRBV5-5; the match to TRBD2 covers 8 bases. The CDR3 is made up of 15 amino acids. The V segment lost 4 bases and the J segment 4 bases; nucleotides outside the gene matches: 9. CDR1 SGHKS and CDR2 YYEKEE come from the germline V gene (reference sequence). The CDR3 loop reads CASSPRAGGGETQYF. The CDR3 DNA sequence: TGTGCCAGCAGCCCCCGGGCGGGGGGCGGAGAGACCCAGTACTTC.

The V gene is TRBV6-6, the J gene TRBJ2-7; 11 bases map to TRBD2. After removal of 0 bases from V and 7 bases from J, the junction contained 2 bases not matched to a gene. The CDR3 has 14 amino acids. From germline, CDR1 is MNHNY and CDR2 SVGAGI (reference sequence). The CDR3 DNA reads as TGTGCCAGCAGTTACTCTAGGACTAGCGGGGAGCAGTACTTC. Translation: CASSYSRTSGEQYF.

This chain connects TRBV18 to TRBJ2-7, with TRBD1 matching 7 bases. The CDR3 contains 15 residues. From germline, CDR1 is KGHSH and CDR2 LQKENI. The V segment lost 4 bases and the J segment 0 bases; nucleotides outside the gene matches: 6. DNA of the CDR3: TGTGCCAGCTCACAGTCGACAGGGCGCTCCTACGAGCAGTACGTC. This encodes CASSQSTGRSYEQYV.

This chain uses TRBV28 with TRBJ2-5, with D perhaps given as TRBD1 or TRBD2 (5 bases each). Germline values: CDR1 MDHEN, CDR2 SYDVKM. The CDR3 extends over 16 amino acids. V shed 6 bases and J shed 5 bases, with 22 bases lying between them. CDR3 coding DNA: TGTGCCAGCAGGTGGAGCAGCCGAGGGGTAAGGGAGACCCAGTACTTC. Amino acid sequence: CASRWSSRGVRETQYF.